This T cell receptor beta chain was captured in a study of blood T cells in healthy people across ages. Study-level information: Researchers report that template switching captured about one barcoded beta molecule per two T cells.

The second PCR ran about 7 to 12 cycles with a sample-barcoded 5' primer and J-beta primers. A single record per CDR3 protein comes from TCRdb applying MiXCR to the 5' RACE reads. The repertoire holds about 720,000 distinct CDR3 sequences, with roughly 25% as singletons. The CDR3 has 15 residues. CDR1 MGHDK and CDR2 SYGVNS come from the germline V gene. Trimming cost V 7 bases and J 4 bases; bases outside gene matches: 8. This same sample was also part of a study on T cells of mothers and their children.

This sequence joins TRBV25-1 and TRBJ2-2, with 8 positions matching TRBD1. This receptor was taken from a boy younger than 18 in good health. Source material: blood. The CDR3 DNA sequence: TGTGCCAGCACTACCCAGGGGGCGGGCACCGGGGAGCTGTTTTTT. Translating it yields CASTTQGAGTGELFF.